The next 23 T cell receptor beta chains were all read from a single sample in a study of T-cell memory formation after mild COVID-19. TCRdb ran MiXCR on the 5' RACE reads and lists one entry per CDR3 protein. Counted here are 250,000 to 400,000 distinct CDR3 sequences, roughly an eighth occurring once; the ten biggest clones make up around 20%. The sequencing input was PBMCs or a T cell subset sorted from them (not recorded which). These receptors all stem from a man younger than 30 who had mild COVID-19 (a few samples of this study predate the infection). Cell type and time point are not known.

In its sample, this clonotype was seen a few times. J is TRBJ2-3 and V is TRBV5-1; either TRBD1 or TRBD2 may fit D (5 bases each). This CDR3 comprises 15 residues. The V end was cut by 3 bases, the J end by 5 bases, with 16 bases between. CDR1 is SGHRS, CDR2 YFSETQ, per germline. The CDR3 here is CASSYGTRRGDTQYF. The CDR3 DNA reads as TGCGCCAGCAGCTACGGGACCCGAAGGGGAGATACGCAGTATTTT.

Ten or more counts support this clonotype. The chain recombines TRBV12-3 or TRBV12-4 with TRBJ2-3, with a possible D match to TRBD2 (6 bases). Trimming shortened V by 6 bases and J by 5 bases, and 12 bases separated the two germline ends. CDR3 length: 13 residues. CDR3 amino acids: CASSTGTRDTQYF. DNA of the CDR3: TGTGCCAGCAGCACCGGGACTCGAGATACGCAGTATTTT.

This chain joins TRBV6-1 and TRBJ1-2; weak D call: TRBD1 (6 bases). The CDR3 totals 13 residues. CDR1 and CDR2 from the germline V gene are MNHNS and SASEGT. V was clipped by 6 bases and J by 8 bases, with 16 bases between them. The CDR3: CASREMGGYGYTF. The DNA for the CDR3 is TGTGCCAGCAGGGAGATGGGGGGCTACGGCTACACCTTC.

The chain recombines TRBV12-3 or TRBV12-4 with TRBJ2-7; 8 bases are shared with TRBD2. After removal of 4 bases from V and 2 bases from J, the junction contained 4 bases not matched to a gene. The CDR3 is made up of 14 amino acids. CDR3 DNA: TGTGCCAGCAGTTCTGGTAGCGGGGCCTACGAGCAGTACTTC. It codes for CASSSGSGAYEQYF.

The table lists this clonotype with a few counts. The chain carries TRBV5-1 and TRBJ2-2; TRBD2 aligns across 8 bases. V dropped 0 bases and J dropped 7; count of bases not matched to a gene: 5. The CDR3 has 15 residues. The V gene's germline CDR1 is SGHRS and CDR2 YFSETQ. The CDR3 loop reads CASSLDGLAGGELFF. CDR3 sequence (DNA): TGCGCCAGCAGCTTGGATGGACTAGCCGGCGGGGAGCTGTTTTTT.

There are a few counts of this clonotype. The genes are TRBV28 and TRBJ1-5, with D perhaps matching TRBD1 (5 bases). From germline, CDR1 is MDHEN and CDR2 SYDVKM. This CDR3 has 15 residues. Trimming took off 3 bases at V and 5 bases at J, with 14 bases between the two ends. Written as DNA, the CDR3 is TGTGCCAGCAGTTTGATCCAGGGAGGGGATCAGCCCCAGCATTTT. Translated, it gives CASSLIQGGDQPQHF.

This rearrangement joins TRBV7-2 to TRBJ2-2, with 13 bases lining up with TRBD2. CDR1 and CDR2 from the germline V gene are SGHTA and FQGNSA. Losses at the gene ends were 6 bases for V and 6 bases for J; bases not matched to a gene: 7. The CDR3 spans 16 residues. The DNA of the CDR3 is TGTGCCAGCAGGCGAACTAGCGGGGGGGTCCCCGGGGAGCTGTTTTTT. Its protein is CASRRTSGGVPGELFF.

The genes are TRBV5-5 and TRBJ2-2; D is perhaps TRBD1 (5 bases). The CDR3 sequence is 15 residues long. CDR1 SGHKS and CDR2 YYEKEE come from the germline V gene (reference sequence). V dropped 4 bases and J dropped 6 bases, with 16 bases sitting between them. CDR3 in amino acids: CASSPPPRGPGELFF. In DNA form, the CDR3 reads TGTGCCAGCAGCCCACCGCCTAGGGGCCCCGGGGAGCTGTTTTTT.

The chain combines TRBV2 with TRBJ2-7; D remains ambiguous. The CDR3 spans 13 residues. Trimming removed 8 bases at V and 3 bases at J, with 14 bases between. The germline V gene has CDR1 SNHLY and CDR2 FYNNEI. The CDR3 here is CASCRLGYYEQYV. Here the CDR3 DNA reads TGTGCCAGCTGCCGCCTGGGGTACTACGAGCAGTACGTC.

This clonotype was detected only a few times. The chain carries TRBV7-2 and TRBJ1-1; no firm D call. The CDR3 length is 14 residues. Trimming took 5 bases from V and 5 from J, leaving 15 bases between them. Germline assignment: CDR1 SGHTA and CDR2 FQGNSA. The CDR3 sequence is CASSQDLLGTEAFF. In DNA form, the CDR3 reads TGTGCCAGCAGCCAGGACCTATTGGGGACTGAAGCTTTCTTT.

This clonotype turned up a few times. The gene calls are TRBV7-2 and TRBJ2-3, with 11 bases identical to TRBD2. J gave up 6 bases and V 2 bases, and 7 bases lay outside the gene matches. This CDR3 region has 16 residues. Germline CDR1 and CDR2: SGHTA and FQGNSA. CDR3 sequence: CASSLLASGGRDTQYF. The CDR3 region has the DNA TGTGCCAGCAGCTTACTGGCTAGCGGGGGGCGGGATACGCAGTATTTT.

V is TRBV7-2 and J is TRBJ2-5; D might be TRBD2 (6 bases). The CDR3 has 14 amino acids. Trimming stripped 5 bases from V and 0 bases from J, with 10 bases between. Germline V lookup: CDR1 SGHTA, CDR2 FQGNSA. CDR3 bases: TGTGCCAGCAGCCCTCGGAGGGACCAAGAGACCCAGTACTTC. This codes for CASSPRRDQETQYF.

The chain couples TRBV6-2 or TRBV6-3 to TRBJ1-5; unclear D gene. CDR3 size: 15 residues. The V and J ends lost 5 bases and 6 bases respectively, with 17 bases between them. CDR1 and CDR2 (germline): MNHEY, SVGEGT. The CDR3 DNA reads TGTGCCAGCAGTCCACCCCCCCGGGGAGGTCAGCCCCAGCATTTT. Residues: CASSPPPRGGQPQHF.

This clonotype occurred many times. The chain employs TRBV7-2 and TRBJ1-6, with D perhaps matching TRBD1 (6 bases). In germline, CDR1 is SGHTA, CDR2 FQGNSA. The CDR3 covers 15 residues. V was trimmed by 7 bases and J by 10 bases, leaving 20 bases between them. For the CDR3, the DNA is TGTGCCAGCACGACGGACAGACGGGGCCTCTCACCCCTCCACTTT. Translating it yields CASTTDRRGLSPLHF. Variable domain in full (rest from reference TRBV7-2 and TRBJ1-6): GAGVSQSPSNKVTEKGKDVELRCDPISGHTALYWYRQSLGQGLEFLIYFQGNSAPDKSGLPSDRFSAERTGGSVSTLTIQRTQQEDSAVYLCASTTDRRGLSPLHFGNGTRLTVT.

In this sample, this clonotype turned up many times. This sequence joins TRBV20-1 and TRBJ2-7; 7 bases align to TRBD1. The CDR3 loop spans 12 amino acids. CDR1 is DFQATT and CDR2 is SNEGSKA in the germline V gene (reference sequence). V trimming: 4 bases; J trimming: 7 bases; junction bases outside the gene matches: 7. CDR3 loop: CSANTGALEQYF. CDR3 DNA sequence: TGCAGTGCTAACACAGGGGCTCTGGAGCAGTACTTC.

This clonotype showed up just a few times. The chain carries TRBV5-1 and TRBJ2-5, with D tentatively TRBD1 or TRBD2 (5 bases each). Germline CDR1 SGHRS, CDR2 YFSETQ. The CDR3 length is 14 residues. Deletions cut 4 bases from V and 4 bases from J, with 14 bases between. The CDR3 is CASSPGPRVETQYF. CDR3 sequence (DNA): TGCGCCAGCAGCCCGGGACCCCGGGTAGAGACCCAGTACTTC.

The chain carries TRBV6-5 and TRBJ1-6, with D possibly TRBD1 on 5 matching bases. The CDR3 runs 15 residues. Germline V CDR1 and CDR2: MNHEY, SVGAGI. Trimming removed 0 bases at V and 7 bases at J, with 10 bases between. The chain's CDR3 is CASSYSRGGNSPLHF. The CDR3 DNA sequence: TGTGCCAGCAGTTACTCGCGGGGCGGGAATTCACCCCTCCACTTT.

This clonotype was seen at least ten times. CDR3 in amino acids: CASSSGGNTQYF. The CDR3 DNA reads as TGTGCCAGCAGCTCGGGAGGGAATACGCAGTATTTT. The chain couples TRBV9 to TRBJ2-3; TRBD2 aligns across 8 bases. Looked up from germline, CDR1 is SGDLS and CDR2 is YYNGEE. The CDR3 runs 12 residues. The J segment lost 7 bases and the V segment lost 4 bases, leaving 2 bases of the junction unmatched.

This clonotype was seen many times. One end of the junction is discordant with germline, which a read error may explain. The chain uses TRBV6-5 and TRBJ2-1; 8 bases map to TRBD1. The CDR3 is made up of 16 amino acids. Germline loops: CDR1 MNHEY, CDR2 SVGAGI. In nucleotides, the CDR3 is TGTGCCAGCACTTACCGGACAGGGTTTGCGGGGAATGAGCAGTTCTTC. Encoded protein: CASTYRTGFAGNEQFF.

In nucleotides, the CDR3 is TGCGCCAGCAGCTTGGGGGACGGCAACTCTGGAAACACCATATATTTT. Translation gives CASSLGDGNSGNTIYF. The J gene is TRBJ1-3, the V gene TRBV5-1; D is perhaps TRBD1 (5 bases). The V gene's germline CDR1 is SGHRS and CDR2 YFSETQ. The CDR3 contains 16 residues. Trimming took off 0 bases at V and 0 bases at J, with 10 bases between the two ends. Looking up the rest from reference TRBV5-1 and TRBJ1-3 gives the full variable domain: KAGVTQTPRYLIKTRGQQVTLSCSPISGHRSVSWYQQTPGQGLQFLFEYFSETQRNKGNFPGRFSGRQFSNSRSEMNVSTLELGDSALYLCASSLGDGNSGNTIYFGEGSWLTVV.

J is TRBJ2-5 and V is TRBV7-2, with 7 bases fitting TRBD2. The CDR3 is 14 amino acids. In germline, CDR1 is SGHTA, CDR2 FQGNSA. Unmatched junction bases numbered 6, after V lost 3 bases and J lost 5 bases. DNA of the CDR3: TGTGCCAGCAGCTTCCACGGGGGAGGGGAGACCCAGTACTTC. Its translation: CASSFHGGGETQYF. Looking up the rest from reference TRBV7-2 and TRBJ2-5 gives the full variable domain: GAGVSQSPSNKVTEKGKDVELRCDPISGHTALYWYRQSLGQGLEFLIYFQGNSAPDKSGLPSDRFSAERTGGSVSTLTIQRTQQEDSAVYLCASSFHGGGETQYFGPGTRLLVL.

The V and J genes are TRBV6-1 and TRBJ2-5, with no clear D. This CDR3 is built from 15 residues. The germline V and J ends were trimmed by 5 bases and 3 bases, with 16 bases remaining between them. Germline CDR1 and CDR2: MNHNS and SASEGT. The chain's CDR3 is CASSPGPNPEETQYF. Written as DNA, the CDR3 is TGTGCCAGCAGTCCGGGCCCGAACCCCGAAGAGACCCAGTACTTC.

The chain couples TRBV5-4 to TRBJ1-1, with 7 bases identical to TRBD1. J was trimmed by 1 base and V by 4 bases; bases with no gene match: 4. The CDR3 is 14 residues long. CDR1 is SGHNT, CDR2 YYREEE, per germline (reference sequence). CDR3 nucleotides: TGTGCCAGCAGCGAAAGACAGGGGAACACTGAAGCTTTCTTT. Its protein product is CASSERQGNTEAFF.